The sequence of this T cell receptor beta chain was determined in a study of cytomegalovirus exposure and HLA in healthy donors. Study findings and constraints: The classifier reportedly diagnosed cytomegalovirus status with high sensitivity and specificity. Specificity for CMV antigens was confirmed in vitro for a few of the CMV-associated chains.

The CDR3 covers 13 residues. J gave up 6 bases and V 2 bases, and 2 bases lay outside the gene matches. Germline CDR1 is LNHDA and CDR2 is SQIVND (reference sequence). Comments on this clone: As yet, its antigen is unknown. This CDR3 is also generated by other DNA sequences in the sample.

13 Jbeta primers and 60 Vbeta primers were used for the PCR. Clones were sequenced by immunoSEQ multiplex PCR, and TCRdb holds only the in-frame ones, with some missing. The sample has tens of thousands of clones, around 91% seen once. The chain joins TRBV19 to TRBJ2-7; 9 bases line up with TRBD2. This TCR was recovered from a woman younger than 45 in good health and CMV-seropositive. Material for sequencing was PBMCs. CDR3 region: CASSISGGSEQYF. In nucleotides, the CDR3 is TGTGCCAGTAGTATAAGCGGGGGGTCCGAGCAGTACTTC.